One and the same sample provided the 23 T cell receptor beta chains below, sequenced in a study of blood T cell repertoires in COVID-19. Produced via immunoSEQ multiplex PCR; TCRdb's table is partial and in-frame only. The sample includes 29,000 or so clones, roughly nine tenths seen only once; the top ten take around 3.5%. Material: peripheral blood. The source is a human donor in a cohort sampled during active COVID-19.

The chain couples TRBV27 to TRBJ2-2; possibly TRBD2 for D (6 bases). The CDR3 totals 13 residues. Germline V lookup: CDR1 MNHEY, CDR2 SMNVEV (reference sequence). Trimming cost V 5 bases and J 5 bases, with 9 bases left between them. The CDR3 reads CASSPGSTGELFF. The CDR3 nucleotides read TGTGCCAGCAGTCCCGGGAGTACCGGGGAGCTGTTTTTT.

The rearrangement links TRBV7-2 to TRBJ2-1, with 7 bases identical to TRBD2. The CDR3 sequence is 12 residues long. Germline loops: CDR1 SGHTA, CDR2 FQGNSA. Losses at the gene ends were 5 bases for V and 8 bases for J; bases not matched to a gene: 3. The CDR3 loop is CASSPGGDEQFF. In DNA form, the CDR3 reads TGTGCCAGCAGCCCTGGGGGGGATGAGCAGTTCTTC.

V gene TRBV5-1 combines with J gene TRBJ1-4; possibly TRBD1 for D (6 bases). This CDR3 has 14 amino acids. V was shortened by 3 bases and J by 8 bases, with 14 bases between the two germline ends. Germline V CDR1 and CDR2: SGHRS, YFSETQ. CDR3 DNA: TGCGCCAGCAGCTCAGGGGTTCGACAAGAAAAACTGTTTTTT. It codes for CASSSGVRQEKLFF.

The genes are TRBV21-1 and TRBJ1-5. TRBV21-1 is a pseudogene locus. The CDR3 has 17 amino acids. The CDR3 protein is CASLKRVGSSADQPQHF. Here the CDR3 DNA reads TGTGCCAGCTTAAAGAGGGTGGGATCCTCGGCCGATCAGCCCCAGCATTTT.

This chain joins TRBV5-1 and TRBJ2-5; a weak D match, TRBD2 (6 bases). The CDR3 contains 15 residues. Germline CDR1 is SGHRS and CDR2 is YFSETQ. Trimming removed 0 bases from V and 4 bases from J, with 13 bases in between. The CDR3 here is CASSLGFRGLETQYF. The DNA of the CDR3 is TGCGCCAGCAGCTTGGGGTTCCGGGGGTTAGAGACCCAGTACTTC.

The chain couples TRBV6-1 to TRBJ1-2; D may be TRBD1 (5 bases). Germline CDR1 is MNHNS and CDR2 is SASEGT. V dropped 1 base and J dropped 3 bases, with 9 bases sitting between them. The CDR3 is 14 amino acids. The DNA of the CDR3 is TGTGCCAGCAGTGAAGGGCGGGGGTACTATGGCTACACCTTC. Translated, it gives CASSEGRGYYGYTF.

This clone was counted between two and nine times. For the CDR3, the DNA is TGTGCCAGCAGTGAGAGGGCAGCTCCTAGGTACACCTTC. Its translation: CASSERAAPRYTF. The chain combines TRBV2 with TRBJ1-2, with D hard to call. V shed 3 bases and J shed 11 bases, with 16 bases lying between them. There are 13 residues in the CDR3. Per the germline V gene, CDR1 is SNHLY and CDR2 is FYNNEI.

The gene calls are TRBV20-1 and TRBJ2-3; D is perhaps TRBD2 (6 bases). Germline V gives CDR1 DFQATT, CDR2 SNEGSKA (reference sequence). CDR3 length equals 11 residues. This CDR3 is CAGGSTDTQYF. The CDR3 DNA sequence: TGCGCCGGGGGAAGCACAGATACGCAGTATTTT.

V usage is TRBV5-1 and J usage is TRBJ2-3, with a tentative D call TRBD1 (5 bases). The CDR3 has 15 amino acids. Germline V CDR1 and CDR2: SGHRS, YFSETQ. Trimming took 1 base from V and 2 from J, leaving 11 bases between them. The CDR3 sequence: CASSLFLGATDTQYF. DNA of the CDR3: TGCGCCAGCAGCTTGTTTCTAGGGGCCACAGATACGCAGTATTTT.

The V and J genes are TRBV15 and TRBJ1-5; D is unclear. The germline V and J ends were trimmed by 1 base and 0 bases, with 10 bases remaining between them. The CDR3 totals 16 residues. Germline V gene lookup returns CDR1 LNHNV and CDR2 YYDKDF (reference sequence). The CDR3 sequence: CATSRGAGGSNQPQHF. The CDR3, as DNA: TGTGCCACCAGCAGAGGGGCGGGCGGTAGCAATCAGCCCCAGCATTTT.

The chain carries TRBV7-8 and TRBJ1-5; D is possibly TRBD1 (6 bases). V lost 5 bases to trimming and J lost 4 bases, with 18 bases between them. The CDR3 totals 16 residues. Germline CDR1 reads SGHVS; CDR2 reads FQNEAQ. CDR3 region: CASSKAVGTRNQPQHF. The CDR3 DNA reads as TGTGCCAGCAGCAAAGCGGTCGGGACACGAAATCAGCCCCAGCATTTT.

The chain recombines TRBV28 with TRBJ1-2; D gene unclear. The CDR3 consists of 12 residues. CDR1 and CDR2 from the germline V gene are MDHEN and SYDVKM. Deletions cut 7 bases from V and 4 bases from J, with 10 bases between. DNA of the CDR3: TGTGCCAGCACCCACGAGGGCTATGGCTACACCTTC. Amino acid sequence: CASTHEGYGYTF.

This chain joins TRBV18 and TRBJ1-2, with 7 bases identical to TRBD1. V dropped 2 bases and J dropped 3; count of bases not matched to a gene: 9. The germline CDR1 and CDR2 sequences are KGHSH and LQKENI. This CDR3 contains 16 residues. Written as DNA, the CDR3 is TGTGCCAGCTCACCAGGGCAGGGGGGAAAGGACTATGGCTACACCTTC. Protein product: CASSPGQGGKDYGYTF.

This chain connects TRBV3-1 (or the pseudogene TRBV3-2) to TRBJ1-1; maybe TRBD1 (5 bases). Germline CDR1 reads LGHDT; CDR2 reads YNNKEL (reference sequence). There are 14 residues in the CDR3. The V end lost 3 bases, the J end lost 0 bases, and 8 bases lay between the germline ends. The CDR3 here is CASSHIGVNTEAFF. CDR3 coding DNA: TGTGCCAGCAGCCATATAGGGGTGAACACTGAAGCTTTCTTT.

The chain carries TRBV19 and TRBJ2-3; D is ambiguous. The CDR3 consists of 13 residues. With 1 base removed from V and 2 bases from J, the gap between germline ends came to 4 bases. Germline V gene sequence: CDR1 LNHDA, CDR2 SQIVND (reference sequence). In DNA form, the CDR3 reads TGTGCCAGTAGTATAGGAGACACAGATACGCAGTATTTT. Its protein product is CASSIGDTDTQYF.

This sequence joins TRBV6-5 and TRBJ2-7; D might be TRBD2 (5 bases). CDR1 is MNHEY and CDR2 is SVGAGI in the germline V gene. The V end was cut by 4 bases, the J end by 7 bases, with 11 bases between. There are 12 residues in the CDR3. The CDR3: CASSLYSGEQYF. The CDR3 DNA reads TGTGCCAGCAGTTTATATTCGGGGGAGCAGTACTTC.

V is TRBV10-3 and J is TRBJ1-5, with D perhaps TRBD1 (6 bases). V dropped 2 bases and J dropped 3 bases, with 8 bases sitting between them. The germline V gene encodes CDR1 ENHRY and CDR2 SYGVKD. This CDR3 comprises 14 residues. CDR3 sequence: CAISEGQSNQPQHF. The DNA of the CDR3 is TGTGCCATCAGTGAGGGACAGTCCAATCAGCCCCAGCATTTT.

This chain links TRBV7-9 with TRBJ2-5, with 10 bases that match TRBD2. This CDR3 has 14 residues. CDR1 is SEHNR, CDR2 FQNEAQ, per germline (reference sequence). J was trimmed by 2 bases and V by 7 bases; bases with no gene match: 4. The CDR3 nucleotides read TGTGCCAGCACCCTACTAGCGGGGCAAGAGACCCAGTACTTC. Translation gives CASTLLAGQETQYF.

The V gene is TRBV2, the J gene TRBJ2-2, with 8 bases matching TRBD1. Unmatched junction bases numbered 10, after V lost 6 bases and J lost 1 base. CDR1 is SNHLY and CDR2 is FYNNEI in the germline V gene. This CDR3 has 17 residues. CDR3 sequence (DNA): TGTGCCAGCAGAGACGACAGGGGAAGCAGGAACACCGGGGAGCTGTTTTTT. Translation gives CASRDDRGSRNTGELFF.

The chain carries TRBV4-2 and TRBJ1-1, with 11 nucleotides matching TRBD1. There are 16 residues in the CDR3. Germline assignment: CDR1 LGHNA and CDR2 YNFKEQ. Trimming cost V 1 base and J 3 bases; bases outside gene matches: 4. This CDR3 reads CASSQGTGGLDTEAFF. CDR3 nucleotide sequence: TGTGCCAGCAGCCAAGGGACAGGGGGCTTAGACACTGAAGCTTTCTTT.

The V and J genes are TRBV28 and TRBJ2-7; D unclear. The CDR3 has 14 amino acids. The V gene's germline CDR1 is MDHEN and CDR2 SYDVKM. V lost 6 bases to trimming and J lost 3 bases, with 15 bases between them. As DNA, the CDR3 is TGTGCCAGCAGCCGCTCTGGGCAGAACTACGAGCAGTACTTC. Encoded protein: CASSRSGQNYEQYF.

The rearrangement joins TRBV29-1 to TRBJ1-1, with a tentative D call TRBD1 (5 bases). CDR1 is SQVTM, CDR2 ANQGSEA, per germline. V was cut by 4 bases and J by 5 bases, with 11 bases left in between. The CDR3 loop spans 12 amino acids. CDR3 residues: CSVVGVGTEAFF. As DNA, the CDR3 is TGCAGCGTTGTAGGGGTGGGGACTGAAGCTTTCTTT.

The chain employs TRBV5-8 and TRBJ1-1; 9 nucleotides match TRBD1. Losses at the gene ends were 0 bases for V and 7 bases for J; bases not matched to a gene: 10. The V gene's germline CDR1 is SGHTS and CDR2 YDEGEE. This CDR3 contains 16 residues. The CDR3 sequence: CASSLGYGTGGDEAFF. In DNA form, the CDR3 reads TGTGCCAGCAGCTTGGGGTACGGTACAGGGGGCGATGAAGCTTTCTTT.